The 5 T cell receptor beta chains given below trace back to one sample, sequenced in a study of blood T cell repertoires in COVID-19. Only in-frame clones appear in the TCRdb table, and some are missing; sequencing was by immunoSEQ multiplex PCR. This table has around 250,000 clones, around 83% appearing once. Sample: peripheral blood. All receptors come from a woman under 30 with acute or convalescent COVID-19.

In its sample, this clone was seen once. The chain joins TRBV6-5 to TRBJ2-2, with D tentatively TRBD1 (5 bases). V was trimmed by 0 bases and J by 5 bases, leaving 13 bases between them. CDR3 length equals 16 residues. Per the germline V gene, CDR1 is MNHEY and CDR2 is SVGAGI. CDR3 region: CASSYSGPTMTGELFF. CDR3 nucleotides: TGTGCCAGCAGTTACTCGGGGCCGACGATGACCGGGGAGCTGTTTTTT.

V usage is TRBV4-3 and J usage is TRBJ1-2; D ambiguous. CDR1 and CDR2 (germline): LGHNA, YSLEER. The CDR3 has 15 residues. Trimming pared 0 bases from V and 4 bases from J, leaving 12 bases between. The CDR3 spells CASSQDVPEIYGYTF. DNA for the CDR3: TGCGCCAGCAGCCAAGACGTACCGGAGATCTATGGCTACACCTTC.

The table lists this clone with a few counts. V usage is TRBV21-1 and J usage is TRBJ2-1; TRBD2 is the table's D call and was not checked against the DNA. TRBV21-1 is recorded as a pseudogene. The CDR3 spans 18 residues. The CDR3 region is CASSKVDHSGKVYNEQFF. The CDR3 DNA sequence: TGTGCCAGCAGCAAAGTAGACCATAGCGGGAAGGTTTACAATGAGCAGTTCTTC.

The chain carries TRBV19 and TRBJ1-1; D unresolved. Trimming pared 5 bases from V and 0 bases from J, leaving 13 bases between. The CDR3 is 15 residues long. The germline gives CDR1 LNHDA, CDR2 SQIVND (reference sequence). CDR3 region: CASSELAGMNTEAFF. For the CDR3, the DNA is TGTGCCAGTAGTGAACTGGCCGGGATGAACACTGAAGCTTTCTTT.

This clone was counted a single time. This rearrangement joins TRBV2 to TRBJ1-5; 7 nucleotides line up with TRBD1. CDR3 length: 15 amino acids. With V trimmed by 1 base and J by 5 bases, 5 bases remained unmatched. From germline, CDR1 is SNHLY and CDR2 FYNNEI. The DNA for the CDR3 is TGTGCCAGCAGTGAAGGACAGGGAGGTTATCAGCCCCAGCATTTT. Translating gives CASSEGQGGYQPQHF.